What follows are 5 T cell receptor beta chains derived from one specimen sequenced in a study of healthy donors' naive CD4 and CD8 T cells. A linear amplification protocol produced the TCR libraries from roughly 0.5 ug of total RNA. A single record per CDR3 protein comes from TCRdb applying MiXCR to the reads. The data show some 190,000 distinct CDR3 sequences, under 85% seen once. The sample comprised naive CD4+ and CD8+ T cells sorted from blood, pooled from several donors. Source of these receptors: a pool of human donors in good health; the sample pools cells from several healthy donors.

The V call is TRBV6-5, the J call TRBJ2-1; TRBD1 might be the D (6 bases). Germline V gene sequence: CDR1 MNHEY, CDR2 SVGAGI. This CDR3 is 14 amino acids long. The ends were cut back, 2 bases at V and 4 bases at J, with 9 bases in the middle. The CDR3 DNA reads TGTGCCAGCAGTTACCGGGACACTTACAATGAGCAGTTCTTC. Its translation: CASSYRDTYNEQFF.

The genes are TRBV29-1 and TRBJ2-5; unclear D gene. CDR1 is SQVTM, CDR2 ANQGSEA, per germline. V lost 4 bases and J lost 6, with 6 bases in between. The length of the CDR3 is 10 residues. The CDR3 DNA is TGCAGCGTTGCTCTACAGACCCAGTACTTC. It is translated as CSVALQTQYF.

CDR3 in amino acids: CASSYSFGSGNTIYF. The CDR3 coding sequence is TGTGCCAGCAGTTACTCGTTCGGCAGTGGAAACACCATATATTTT. The gene calls are TRBV6-5 and TRBJ1-3; no reliable D call. V gave up 0 bases and J gave up 3 bases, with 9 bases separating them. Per germline, CDR1 MNHEY and CDR2 SVGAGI. The CDR3 extends over 15 amino acids.

V usage is TRBV25-1 and J usage is TRBJ1-1, with D uncertain. Germline-derived CDR1 and CDR2 are MGHDK and SYGVNS. The CDR3 consists of 14 residues. Trimming took 3 bases from V and 1 from J, leaving 9 bases between them. As DNA, the CDR3 is TGTGCCAGCAGTGAGCGGCAGAGGAACACTGAAGCTTTCTTT. Translating it yields CASSERQRNTEAFF.

The DNA for the CDR3 is TGTGCCAGTAGTGCCCGGACAGGGGGCAGGCAGCCCCAGCATTTT. It codes for CASSARTGGRQPQHF. The chain combines TRBV19 with TRBJ1-5; 11 positions match TRBD1. The trim removed 5 bases at V and 7 bases at J, leaving 7 bases unmatched. The germline V gene encodes CDR1 LNHDA and CDR2 SQIVND (reference sequence). CDR3 length equals 15 residues.